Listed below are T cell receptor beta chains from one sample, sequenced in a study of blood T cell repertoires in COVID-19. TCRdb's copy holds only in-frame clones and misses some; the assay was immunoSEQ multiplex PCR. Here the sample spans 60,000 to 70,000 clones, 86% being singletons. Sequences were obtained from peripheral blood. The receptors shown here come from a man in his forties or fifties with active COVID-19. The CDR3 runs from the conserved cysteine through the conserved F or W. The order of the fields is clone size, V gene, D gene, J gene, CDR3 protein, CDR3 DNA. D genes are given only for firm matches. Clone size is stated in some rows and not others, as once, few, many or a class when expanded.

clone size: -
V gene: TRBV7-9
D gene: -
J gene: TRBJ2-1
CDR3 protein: CASSLTTNNEQFF
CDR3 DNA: TGTGCCAGCAGCTTAACAACCAACAATGAGCAGTTCTTC

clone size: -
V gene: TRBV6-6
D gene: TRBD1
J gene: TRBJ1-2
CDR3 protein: CASSYGQGLGGYTF
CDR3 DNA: TGTGCCAGCAGTTACGGACAGGGGTTGGGTGGCTACACCTTC

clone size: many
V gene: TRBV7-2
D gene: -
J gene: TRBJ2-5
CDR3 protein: CASSLVRGARATQYF
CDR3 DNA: TGTGCCAGCAGCTTAGTTCGGGGGGCGCGAGCGACCCAGTACTTC

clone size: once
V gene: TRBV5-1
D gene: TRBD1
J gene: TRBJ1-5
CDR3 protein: CASSLGTGGNQPQHF
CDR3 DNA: TGCGCCAGCAGCTTAGGGACAGGGGGCAATCAGCCCCAGCATTTT

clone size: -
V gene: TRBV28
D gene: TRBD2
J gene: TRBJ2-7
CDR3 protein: CASSLTSGYEQYF
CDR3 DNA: TGTGCCAGCAGTCTGACTAGCGGCTACGAGCAGTACTTC

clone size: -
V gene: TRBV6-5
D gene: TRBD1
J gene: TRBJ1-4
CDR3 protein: CASRVTGGAEKLFF
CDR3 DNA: TGTGCCAGCAGGGTGACAGGGGGCGCGGAAAAACTGTTTTTT

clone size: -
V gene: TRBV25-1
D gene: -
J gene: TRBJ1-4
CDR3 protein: CASNDRPNEKLFF
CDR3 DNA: TGTGCCAGCAATGACAGGCCCAATGAAAAACTGTTTTTT

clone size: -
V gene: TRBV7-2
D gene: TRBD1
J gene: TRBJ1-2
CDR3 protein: CASSLGQGGYGYTF
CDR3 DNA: TGTGCCAGCAGCCTCGGACAGGGAGGCTATGGCTACACCTTC

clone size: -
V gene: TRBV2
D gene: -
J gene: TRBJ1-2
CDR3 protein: CATRRKFIYGYTF
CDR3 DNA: TGTGCCACCCGGAGGAAGTTCATCTATGGCTACACCTTC

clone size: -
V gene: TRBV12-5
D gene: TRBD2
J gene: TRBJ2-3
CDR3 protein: CASGLVISSGTSTDTQYF
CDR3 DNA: TGTGCTAGTGGTTTGGTTATTTCTAGCGGGACTAGCACAGATACGCAGTATTTT

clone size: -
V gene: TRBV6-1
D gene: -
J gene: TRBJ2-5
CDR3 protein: CASSDSRGQETQYF
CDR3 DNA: TGTGCCAGCAGTGATTCCCGGGGCCAAGAGACCCAGTACTTC

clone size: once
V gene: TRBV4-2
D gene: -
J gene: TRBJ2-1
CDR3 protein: CASSQEQNTEQFF
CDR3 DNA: TGTGCCAGCAGCCAAGAGCAGAATACCGAGCAGTTCTTC

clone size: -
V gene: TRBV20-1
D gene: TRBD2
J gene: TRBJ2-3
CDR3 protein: CSASTLAGRSDTQYF
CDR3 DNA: TGCAGTGCTAGTACCCTAGCGGGGCGTTCAGATACGCAGTATTTT

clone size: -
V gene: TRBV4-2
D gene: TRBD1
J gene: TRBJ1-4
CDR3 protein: CASSIAAINRGTNEKLFF
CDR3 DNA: TGTGCCAGCAGCATCGCGGCGATTAACAGGGGAACTAATGAAAAACTGTTTTTT

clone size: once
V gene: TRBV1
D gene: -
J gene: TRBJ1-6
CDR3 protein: CTSSQDSGPTGSPLHF
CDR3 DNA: TGCACCAGCAGCCAAGACTCCGGGCCGACGGGGTCACCCCTCCACTTT

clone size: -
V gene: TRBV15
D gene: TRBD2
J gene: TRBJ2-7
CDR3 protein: CATSRDRPSGGPSSYEQYF
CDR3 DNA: TGTGCCACCAGCAGAGATCGTCCTAGCGGGGGCCCGAGCTCCTACGAGCAGTACTTC

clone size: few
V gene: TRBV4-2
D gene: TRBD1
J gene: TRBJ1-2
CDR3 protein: CASSQETGDLSYGYTF
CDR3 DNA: TGTGCCAGCAGCCAAGAGACAGGGGACCTTAGCTATGGCTACACCTTC

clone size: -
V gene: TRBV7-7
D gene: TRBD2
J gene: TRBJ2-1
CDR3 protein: CASSLVGGMDEQFF
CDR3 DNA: TGTGCCAGCAGCTTAGTGGGGGGGATGGATGAGCAGTTCTTC

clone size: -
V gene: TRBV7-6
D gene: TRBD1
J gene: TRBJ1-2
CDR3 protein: CASSSRGQGGYGYTF
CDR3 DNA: TGTGCCAGCAGCTCCCGGGGACAGGGCGGCTATGGCTACACCTTC

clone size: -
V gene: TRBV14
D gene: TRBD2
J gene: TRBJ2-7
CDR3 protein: CASSDGLAGYEQYF
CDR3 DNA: TGTGCCAGCAGTGACGGACTAGCGGGATACGAGCAGTACTTC

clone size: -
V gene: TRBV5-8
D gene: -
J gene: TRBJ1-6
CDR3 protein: CASSLGGIGSPLHF
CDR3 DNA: TGTGCCAGCAGCTTGGGCGGGATCGGGTCACCCCTCCACTTT

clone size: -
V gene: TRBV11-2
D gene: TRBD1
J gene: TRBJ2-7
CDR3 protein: CASSRTGTGSYEQYF
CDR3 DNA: TGTGCCAGCAGTCGAACCGGGACAGGTTCCTACGAGCAGTACTTC

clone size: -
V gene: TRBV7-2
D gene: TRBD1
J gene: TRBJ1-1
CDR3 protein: CASSLDRDLEAFF
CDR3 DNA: TGTGCCAGCAGCTTGGACAGGGACCTCGAAGCTTTCTTT

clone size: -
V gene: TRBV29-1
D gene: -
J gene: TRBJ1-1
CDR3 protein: CSVSIRQRNTEAFF
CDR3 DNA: TGCAGCGTTAGTATCAGACAGAGGAACACTGAAGCTTTCTTT

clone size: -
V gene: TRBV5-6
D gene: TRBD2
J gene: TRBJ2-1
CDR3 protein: CASSEEASGGFYNEQFF
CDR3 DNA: TGTGCCAGCAGCGAGGAGGCTAGCGGGGGGTTCTACAATGAGCAGTTCTTC

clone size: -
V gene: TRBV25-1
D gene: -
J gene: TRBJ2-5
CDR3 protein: CARGQYQETQYF
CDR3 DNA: TGTGCCAGAGGACAGTACCAAGAGACCCAGTACTTC

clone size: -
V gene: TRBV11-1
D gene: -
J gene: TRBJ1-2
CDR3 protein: CASSPRQASVYTF
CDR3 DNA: TGTGCCAGCAGCCCGAGACAGGCATCAGTCTACACCTTC

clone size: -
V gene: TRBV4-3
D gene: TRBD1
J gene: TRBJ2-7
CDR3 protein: CASSQEIGQGAEQYF
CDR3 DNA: TGCGCCAGCAGCCAAGAGATCGGACAGGGCGCCGAGCAGTACTTC

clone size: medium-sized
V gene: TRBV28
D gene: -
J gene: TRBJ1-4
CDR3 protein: CASNGRGREKLFF
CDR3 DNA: TGTGCCAGCAATGGCAGGGGAAGAGAAAAACTGTTTTTT

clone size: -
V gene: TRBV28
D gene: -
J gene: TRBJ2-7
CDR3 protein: CASSFGAYEQYF
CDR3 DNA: TGTGCCAGCAGTTTTGGGGCATACGAGCAGTACTTC

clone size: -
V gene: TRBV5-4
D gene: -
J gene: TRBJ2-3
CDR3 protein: CASSPSTDTQYF
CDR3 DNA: TGTGCCAGCAGCCCTAGCACAGATACGCAGTATTTT

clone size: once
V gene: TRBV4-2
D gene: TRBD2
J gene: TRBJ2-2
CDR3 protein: CASSHPSGGANTGELFF
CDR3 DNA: TGTGCCAGCAGCCATCCCAGCGGGGGGGCCAACACCGGGGAGCTGTTTTTT

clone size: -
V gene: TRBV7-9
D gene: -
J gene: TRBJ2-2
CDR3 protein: CASSSRRVTNTGELFF
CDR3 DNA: TGTGCCAGCAGCTCCCGGAGGGTAACCAACACCGGGGAGCTGTTTTTT

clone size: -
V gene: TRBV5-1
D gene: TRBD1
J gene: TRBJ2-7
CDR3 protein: CASSFAGTGGVGQYF
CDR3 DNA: TGCGCCAGCAGCTTCGCCGGGACAGGGGGCGTCGGGCAGTACTTC

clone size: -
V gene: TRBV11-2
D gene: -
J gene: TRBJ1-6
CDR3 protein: CASSLRRGGSYNSPLHF
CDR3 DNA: TGTGCCAGCAGCTTAAGGAGGGGGGGATCCTATAATTCACCCCTCCACTTT

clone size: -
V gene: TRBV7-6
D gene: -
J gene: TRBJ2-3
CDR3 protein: CASSLEPGADTQYF
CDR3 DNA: TGTGCCAGCAGCTTAGAACCCGGGGCAGATACGCAGTATTTT

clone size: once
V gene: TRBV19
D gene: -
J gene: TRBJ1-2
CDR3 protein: CASIGGQRRYGYTF
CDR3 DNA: TGTGCCAGTATAGGCGGACAGCGGCGCTATGGCTACACCTTC

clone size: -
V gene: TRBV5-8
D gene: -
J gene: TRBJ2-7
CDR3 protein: CASSLVRDFPISIYEQYF
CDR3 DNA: TGTGCCAGCAGCTTGGTGCGGGACTTTCCGATTTCCATCTACGAGCAGTACTTC

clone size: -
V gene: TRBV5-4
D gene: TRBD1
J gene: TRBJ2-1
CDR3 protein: CASSPERTGAREQFF
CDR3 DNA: TGTGCCAGCAGCCCTGAGAGGACAGGGGCCAGGGAGCAGTTCTTC

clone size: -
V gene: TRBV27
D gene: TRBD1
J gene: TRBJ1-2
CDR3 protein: CASSRRQGGGYTF
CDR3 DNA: TGTGCCAGCAGTAGAAGACAGGGGGGCGGCTACACCTTC

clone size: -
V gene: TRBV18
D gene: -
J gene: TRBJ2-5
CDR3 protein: CASSPPGRETQYF
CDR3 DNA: TGTGCCAGCTCCCCGCCGGGGAGAGAGACCCAGTACTTC

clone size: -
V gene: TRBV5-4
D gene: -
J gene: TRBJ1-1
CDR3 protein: CASSKPGTEAFF
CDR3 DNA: TGTGCCAGCAGTAAACCGGGGACTGAAGCTTTCTTT

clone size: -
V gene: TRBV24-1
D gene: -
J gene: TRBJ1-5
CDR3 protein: CATSSVNQPQHF
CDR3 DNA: TGTGCCACCAGTTCGGTTAATCAGCCCCAGCATTTT

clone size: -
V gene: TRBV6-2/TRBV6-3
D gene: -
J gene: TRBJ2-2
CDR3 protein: CASSLFWNTGELFF
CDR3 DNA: TGTGCCAGCAGTCTCTTCTGGAACACCGGGGAGCTGTTTTTT

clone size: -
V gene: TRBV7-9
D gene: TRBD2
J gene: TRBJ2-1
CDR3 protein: CASSPGLLAGGHEQFF
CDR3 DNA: TGTGCCAGCAGCCCGGGCCTACTAGCGGGAGGCCATGAGCAGTTCTTC

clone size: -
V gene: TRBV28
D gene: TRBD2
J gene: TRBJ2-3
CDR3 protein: CASSFPTSGSYQRSDTQYF
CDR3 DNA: TGTGCCAGCAGTTTTCCGACTAGCGGGAGTTACCAACGATCAGATACGCAGTATTTT

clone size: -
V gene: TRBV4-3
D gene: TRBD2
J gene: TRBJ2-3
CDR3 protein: CASSQVLAGRTDTQYF
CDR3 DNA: TGCGCCAGCAGCCAAGTACTAGCGGGCCGCACAGATACGCAGTATTTT

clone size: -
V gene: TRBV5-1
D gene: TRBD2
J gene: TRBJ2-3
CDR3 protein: CASRAGGPANTQYF
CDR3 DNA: TGCGCCAGCAGGGCGGGGGGGCCGGCGAATACGCAGTATTTT

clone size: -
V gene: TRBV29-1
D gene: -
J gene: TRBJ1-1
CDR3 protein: CSVRPGTTAFF
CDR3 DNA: TGCAGCGTTCGGCCCGGGACTACAGCTTTCTTT

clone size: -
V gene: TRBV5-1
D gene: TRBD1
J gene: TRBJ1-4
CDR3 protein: CASSSQGFPNEKLFF
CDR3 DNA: TGCGCCAGCAGCTCACAGGGGTTTCCTAATGAAAAACTGTTTTTT

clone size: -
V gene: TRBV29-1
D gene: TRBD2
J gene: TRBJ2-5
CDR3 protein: CSVVSGGETQYF
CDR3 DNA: TGCAGCGTTGTCTCGGGGGGAGAGACCCAGTACTTC